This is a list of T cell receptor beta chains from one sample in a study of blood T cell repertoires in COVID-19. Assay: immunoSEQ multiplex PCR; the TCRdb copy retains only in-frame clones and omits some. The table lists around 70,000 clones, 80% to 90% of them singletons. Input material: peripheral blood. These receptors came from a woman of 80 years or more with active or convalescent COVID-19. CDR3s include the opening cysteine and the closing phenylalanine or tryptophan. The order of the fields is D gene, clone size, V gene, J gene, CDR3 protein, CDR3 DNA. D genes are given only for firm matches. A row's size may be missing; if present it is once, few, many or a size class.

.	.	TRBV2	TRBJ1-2	CASRGTGTVGGYTF	TGTGCCAGCAGAGGAACAGGGACGGTGGGAGGCTACACCTTC
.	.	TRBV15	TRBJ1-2	CATSRSGGLYGYTF	TGTGCCACCAGCAGATCGGGGGGTCTCTATGGCTACACCTTC
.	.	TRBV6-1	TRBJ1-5	CASSEGWAGSNQPQHF	TGTGCCAGCAGTGAAGGGTGGGCCGGCAGCAATCAGCCCCAGCATTTT
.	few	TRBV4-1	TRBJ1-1	CASSQDPGFVTEAFF	TGCGCCAGCAGCCAAGATCCAGGGTTTGTCACTGAAGCTTTCTTT
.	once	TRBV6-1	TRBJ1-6	CASSGITVGIAISPLHF	TGTGCCAGCAGTGGAATAACAGTAGGCATTGCAATTTCACCCCTCCACTTT
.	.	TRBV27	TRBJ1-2	CASSLRGWYGYTF	TGTGCCAGCAGTTTACGGGGTTGGTATGGCTACACCTTC
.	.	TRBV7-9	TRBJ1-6	CASSQQGIVVSPLHF	TGTGCCAGCAGCCAACAGGGCATAGTAGTTTCACCCCTCCACTTT
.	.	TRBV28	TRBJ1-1	CASSPRRGRTEAFF	TGTGCCAGCAGTCCGCGTCGGGGAAGGACGGAAGCTTTCTTT
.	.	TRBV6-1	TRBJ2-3	CASSEPPRDTQYF	TGTGCCAGCAGTGAACCCCCGAGAGATACGCAGTATTTT
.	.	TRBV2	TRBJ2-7	CASCRDSYEQYF	TGTGCCAGCTGCAGGGACTCCTACGAGCAGTACTTC
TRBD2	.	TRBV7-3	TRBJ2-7	CASSPVGRGGSYEQYF	TGTGCCAGCAGCCCGGTGGGGCGTGGCGGGAGCTACGAGCAGTACTTC
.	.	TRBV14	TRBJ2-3	CASSQESAIGVITDTQYF	TGTGCCAGCAGCCAAGAGTCAGCTATAGGGGTTATTACAGATACGCAGTATTTT
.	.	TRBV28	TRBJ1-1	CASRSSGIENTEAFF	TGTGCCAGCAGATCATCCGGTATTGAGAACACTGAAGCTTTCTTT
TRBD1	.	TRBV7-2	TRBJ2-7	CASSPGQGPAYEQYF	TGTGCCAGCAGCCCGGGACAGGGCCCCGCCTACGAGCAGTACTTC
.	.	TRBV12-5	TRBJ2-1	CASGSSYNEQFF	TGTGCTAGTGGTTCATCCTACAATGAGCAGTTCTTC
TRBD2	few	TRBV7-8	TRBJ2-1	CASSQTSGLYNEQFF	TGTGCCAGCAGCCAAACTAGCGGGCTTTACAATGAGCAGTTCTTC
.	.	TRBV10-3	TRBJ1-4	CAIREQTNEKLFF	TGTGCCATCAGGGAACAGACTAATGAAAAACTGTTTTTT
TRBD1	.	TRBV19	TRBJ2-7	CASRATGASYEQYF	TGTGCCAGTAGGGCGACAGGGGCCTCCTACGAGCAGTACTTC
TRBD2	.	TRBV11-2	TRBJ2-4	CASSFPPSGKAKNIQYF	TGTGCCAGCAGCTTTCCCCCTAGCGGGAAAGCCAAAAACATTCAGTACTTC
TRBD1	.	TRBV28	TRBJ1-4	CASSYEGASTNEKLFF	TGTGCCAGCAGCTATGAGGGGGCATCAACTAATGAAAAACTGTTTTTT
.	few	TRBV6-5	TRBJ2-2	CASMAGSANTGELFF	TGTGCCAGCATGGCAGGCTCCGCGAACACCGGGGAGCTGTTTTTT
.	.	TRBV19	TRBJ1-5	CATRRETYSNQPQHF	TGTGCCACCCGCCGGGAGACGTATAGCAATCAGCCCCAGCATTTT
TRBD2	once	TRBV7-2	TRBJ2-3	CASSLGGLAGATDTQYF	TGTGCCAGCAGCTTAGGTGGGCTAGCGGGAGCCACAGATACGCAGTATTTT
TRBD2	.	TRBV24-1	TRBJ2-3	CATSGGASTDTQYF	TGTGCCACCAGCGGGGGGGCCAGCACGGATACGCAGTATTTT
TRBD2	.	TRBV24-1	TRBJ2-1	CATSEKLGLAGANEQFF	TGTGCCACCAGTGAGAAACTTGGACTAGCGGGAGCAAATGAGCAGTTCTTC
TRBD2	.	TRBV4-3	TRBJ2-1	CASRQTSGGYNEQFF	TGCGCCAGCAGACAGACTAGCGGGGGTTACAATGAGCAGTTCTTC
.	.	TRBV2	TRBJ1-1	CASSEDTGLTTEAFF	TGTGCCAGCAGTGAGGATACGGGTTTAACCACTGAAGCTTTCTTT
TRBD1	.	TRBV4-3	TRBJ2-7	CASSLGTGPYEQYF	TGCGCCAGCAGCTTGGGGACAGGACCCTACGAGCAGTACTTC
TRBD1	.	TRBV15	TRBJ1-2	CATSRVQGDSSGGYTF	TGTGCCACCAGCAGAGTGCAGGGGGATTCGTCTGGGGGCTACACCTTC
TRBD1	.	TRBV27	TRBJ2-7	CASSRTGHLYEQYF	TGTGCCAGCAGTCGGACAGGCCACCTCTACGAGCAGTACTTC
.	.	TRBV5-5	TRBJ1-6	CASSKSTGYNSPLHF	TGTGCCAGCAGCAAGTCGACAGGTTATAATTCACCCCTCCACTTT
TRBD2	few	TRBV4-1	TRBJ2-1	CASSQRDRGELWDNEQFF	TGCGCCAGCAGCCAGCGGGACCGGGGGGAGCTCTGGGACAATGAGCAGTTCTTC
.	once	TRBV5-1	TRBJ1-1	CASSFGERNTEAFF	TGCGCCAGCAGCTTCGGGGAAAGGAACACTGAAGCTTTCTTT
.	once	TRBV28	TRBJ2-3	CASSLEGTTSTDTQYF	TGTGCCAGCAGTTTGGAAGGGACAACTAGCACAGATACGCAGTATTTT
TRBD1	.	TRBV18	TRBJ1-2	CASSPETGGFGYTF	TGTGCCAGCTCACCAGAGACAGGGGGCTTTGGCTACACCTTC
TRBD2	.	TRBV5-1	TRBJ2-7	CASSLDGLAGAYEQYF	TGCGCCAGCAGCTTGGATGGACTAGCGGGGGCCTACGAGCAGTACTTC
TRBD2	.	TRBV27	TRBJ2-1	CASSLKGGPSGNEQFF	TGTGCCAGCAGTCTAAAGGGAGGGCCCTCGGGCAATGAGCAGTTCTTC
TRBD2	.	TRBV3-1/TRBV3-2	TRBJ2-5	CASSLGLAGAGTQYF	TGTGCCAGCAGCCTAGGCCTAGCGGGCGCTGGAACCCAGTACTTC
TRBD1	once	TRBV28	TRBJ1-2	CASSPQTGGESGYTF	TGTGCCAGCAGCCCCCAGACAGGGGGTGAGTCAGGCTACACCTTC
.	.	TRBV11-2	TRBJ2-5	CASSRSYLETQYF	TGTGCCAGCAGCCGATCATACTTAGAGACCCAGTACTTC